This T cell receptor beta chain was obtained from a study of T cells after yellow fever vaccination (dated by TCRdb to between 2019 and 2020). General notes on the study: The SMART-Seq v4 Ultra Low Input RNA kit was used to prepare libraries from fractions with low cell numbers. Bulk TCR alpha and beta repertoires were sequenced longitudinally to track T-cell clones before and after primary and booster YFV17D yellow fever vaccination. Two healthy male donors, one aged 18 to 29 and one aged 30 to 39 years, were included in the cohort. Blood was drawn at multiple timepoints before and after primary and secondary immunization, with bulk PBMC replicates and cell subsets isolated. What the study reported, not specific to this receptor: FACS-sorted repertoires could contain abundant contaminating clonotypes from the bulk population, so computational filtering was required. A small fraction of clonotypes showed up in both the CD4 and CD8 compartments, probably as a result of convergent recombination. Only a couple of donors were included in the study, so the extent to which the findings can be generalized is limited. The secondary T-cell response was found to be weaker but faster than the primary response, with a peak reached on day 5 rather than on day 15. Most clones expanded after primary vaccination were re-detected after the booster (96% of CD4 and around 88% of CD8), suggesting broad memory maintenance.

The sample's treatment or condition label is to be understood as: live attenuated yellow fever vaccine strain. At each blood-draw timepoint, two biological replicates of bulk PBMCs were obtained. PBMCs were isolated from peripheral blood using a standard Ficoll-Paque protocol. TriZol was used to extract RNA from bulk PBMCs, from CD4 and CD8 fractions, and from dextramer-positive and dextramer-negative fractions. TCR cDNA was synthesized by 5'RACE template switching, through which a universal primer site and unique molecular identifiers were introduced. Priming of cDNA synthesis was performed from both the TCR alpha and TCR beta constant segments. Libraries were amplified in two PCR steps, with sample barcodes and sequencing adapters added in the second step. Sequencing of the libraries was done on either Illumina HiSeq 2500 (2x100 bp) or NovaSeq (2x150 bp). Under the source paper's analysis protocol: MIGEC was used to demultiplex reads and collapse the reads into UMI consensus sequences, and MiXCR was used for V(D)J alignment. Vaccine-responding clonotypes were defined with edgeR using replicate PBMC samples, requiring FDR below 0.01 and a log2 fold change above 5 up to day 15. Each bulk clonotype received a CD4 or CD8 identity based on whether the sequenced CD4 or CD8 repertoire contained that clonotype at higher abundance. The public sequencing data were trimmed at Q25 with fastp and processed into clonotypes with MiXCR by TCRdb, which kept only in-frame beta chains. Every distinct CDR3 protein forms one entry, paired with its most common genes and DNA. The V and J calls follow TCRdb's processing rather than the paper's. Within this sample are 510,000 or so distinct CDR3 sequences, with 15% to 20% of them counted one time only. The top ten hold around 15% of the sample.

In its sample, this clonotype was seen a few times. Its cognate antigen has yet to be identified. Nothing much larger sits one base from this clone, and base qualities are not available. For CDR1 and CDR2, the germline V gene lists SGHRS and YFSETQ. The CDR3 measures 16 amino acids from cysteine to phenylalanine. Only the CDR3 DNA is retained, 48 bases long and in frame from the first base. V loses 4 bases at its end and J loses 5 bases; junction bases beyond the gene matches: 8. The sequencing here drew on PBMCs, taken 15 days after the yellow fever booster vaccination. The sequence derives from a man aged 25-45 years who received the YFV17D yellow fever vaccine. The chain is encoded by TRBV5-1 joined to TRBJ2-3; TRBD2 fits 12 bases in the junction. The CDR3 protein: CASSALAGGPKDTQYF. DNA sequence: TGCGCCAGCAGCGCCCTAGCGGGAGGGCCCAAAGATACGCAGTATTTT.